The clone carrying this TCR beta chain was detected many times. The antigen is undetermined. Amplification of TCR alpha and beta CDR3 regions from RNA used iRepertoire nested multiplex PCR. Tissue mRNA or PBMC total RNA, roughly 85-450 ng, went into one-step reverse transcription and amplification. A single record per CDR3 protein comes from TCRdb applying MiXCR to the multiplex PCR reads. This sample has 150,000 to 200,000 distinct CDR3 sequences, with over 25% found just once. This record comes from a study of glioma-infiltrating T cells. Study outcomes and limitations: Above-expected tissue-blood divergence occurred in all gliomas, most in low-grade ones.

Sequenced sample: glioma tissue, nonneoplastic brain tissue, or PBMCs (not recorded which). The origin of this receptor is a human donor with low-grade glioma or glioblastoma, undergoing nonglioma brain surgery, or in good health (not recorded which).

This chain's CDR3 is CASSGGQIADTQYF. The CDR3 bases are TGTGCCAGCAGTGGCGGTCAGATCGCAGATACGCAGTATTTT. The J gene is TRBJ2-3, the V gene TRBV6-1, with D hard to call. The germline gives CDR1 MNHNS, CDR2 SASEGT. The CDR3 is 14 amino acids. V was pared by 4 bases and J by 4 bases, with 12 bases between.